Given below is one T cell receptor (beta chain) in context. This entry belongs to a study of blood T cell repertoires in COVID-19. Study overall: The samples span acute and convalescent COVID-19 from the United States, Italy and Spain. Nucleic acid was either cDNA or gDNA, and it came from T cells, B-cell-depleted T cells, or PBMCs.

TCRdb's copy holds only in-frame clones and misses some; the assay was immunoSEQ multiplex PCR. Of 140,000 to 150,000 clones in the sample, 85% to 90% were seen once. Germline V CDR1 and CDR2: MNHNS, SASEGT. This CDR3 has 14 amino acids. V lost 2 bases, J lost 6 bases, and 5 bases stayed unmatched. The receptor was derived from a middle-aged man who had recovered from COVID-19. The material sequenced was peripheral blood. The rearrangement uses TRBV6-1 and TRBJ2-7; 9 positions match TRBD1. CDR3 sequence reads: CASSERGDRVEQYF. The CDR3 DNA reads as TGTGCCAGCAGTGAAAGGGGGGACAGGGTCGAGCAGTACTTC.